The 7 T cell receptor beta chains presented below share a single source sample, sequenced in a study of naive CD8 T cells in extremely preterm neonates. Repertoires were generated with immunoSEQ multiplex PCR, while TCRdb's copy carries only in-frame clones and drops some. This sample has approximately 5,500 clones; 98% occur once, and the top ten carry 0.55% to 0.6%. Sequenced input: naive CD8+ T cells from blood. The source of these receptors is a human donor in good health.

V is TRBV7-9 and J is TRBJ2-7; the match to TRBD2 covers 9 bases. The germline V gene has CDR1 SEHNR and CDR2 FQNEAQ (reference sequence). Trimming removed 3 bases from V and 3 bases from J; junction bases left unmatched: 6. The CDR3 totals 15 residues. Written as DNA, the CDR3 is TGTGCCAGCAGCTTGGTTGGTAGCGGGGGCTACGAGCAGTACTTC. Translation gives CASSLVGSGGYEQYF.

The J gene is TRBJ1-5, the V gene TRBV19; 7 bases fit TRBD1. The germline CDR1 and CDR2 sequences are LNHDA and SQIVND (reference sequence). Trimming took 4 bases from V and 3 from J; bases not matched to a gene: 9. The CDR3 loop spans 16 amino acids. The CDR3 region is CASSRYGTENNQPQHF. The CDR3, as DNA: TGTGCCAGTAGTAGGTATGGGACAGAAAACAATCAGCCCCAGCATTTT.

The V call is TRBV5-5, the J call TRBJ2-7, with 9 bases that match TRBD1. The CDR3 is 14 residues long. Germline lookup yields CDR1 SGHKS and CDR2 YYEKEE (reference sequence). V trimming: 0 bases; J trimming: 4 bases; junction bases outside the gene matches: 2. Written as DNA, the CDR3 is TGTGCCAGCAGCTTGGGACAGGGGGTGTACGAGCAGTACTTC. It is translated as CASSLGQGVYEQYF.

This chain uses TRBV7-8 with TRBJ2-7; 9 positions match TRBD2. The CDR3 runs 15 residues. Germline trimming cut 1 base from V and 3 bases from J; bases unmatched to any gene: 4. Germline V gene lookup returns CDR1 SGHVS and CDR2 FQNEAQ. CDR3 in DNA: TGTGCCAGCAGCTTAGGGGGGACTAGCAGCTACGAGCAGTACTTC. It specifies CASSLGGTSSYEQYF.

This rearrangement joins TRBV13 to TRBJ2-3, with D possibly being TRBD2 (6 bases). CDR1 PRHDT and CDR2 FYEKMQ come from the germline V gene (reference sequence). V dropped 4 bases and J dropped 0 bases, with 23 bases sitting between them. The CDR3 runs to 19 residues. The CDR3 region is CASSSSLPLAAVSTDTQYF. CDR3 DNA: TGTGCCAGCAGCTCCTCTCTCCCTTTAGCGGCCGTCAGCACAGATACGCAGTATTTT.

DNA for the CDR3: TGTGCCAGCAGTTACCTCGGGAGACGATTGAACACTGAAGCTTTCTTT. The encoded protein is CASSYLGRRLNTEAFF. The chain recombines TRBV6-6 with TRBJ1-1; the D is unclear. V lost 2 bases and J lost 0, with 13 bases in between. The CDR3 extends over 16 amino acids. CDR1 is MNHNY, CDR2 SVGAGI, per germline (reference sequence).

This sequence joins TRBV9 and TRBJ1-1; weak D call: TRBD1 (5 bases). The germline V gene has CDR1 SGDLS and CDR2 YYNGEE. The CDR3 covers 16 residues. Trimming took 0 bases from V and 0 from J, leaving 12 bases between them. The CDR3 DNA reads TGTGCCAGCAGCGTAGGATCTCAGGGTCTGAACACTGAAGCTTTCTTT. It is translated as CASSVGSQGLNTEAFF.